This T cell receptor beta chain was found in a study of T cell changes during pregnancy in multiple sclerosis. The CDR3 is 15 residues long. V dropped 2 bases and J dropped 3; count of bases not matched to a gene: 4. CDR1 SGHTS and CDR2 YDEGEE come from the germline V gene. Clones were read by immunoSEQ multiplex PCR, and TCRdb kept only the in-frame ones, dropping some. The data contain 29,000 or so clones, around 91% of them seen just once; the ten biggest clones take up about 6.4%. The sequence was collected from a female donor with multiple sclerosis, enrolled in a pregnancy study. The sequenced sample was CD8+ T cells from peripheral blood mononuclear cells, obtained after pregnancy. V gene TRBV5-8 combines with J gene TRBJ2-1; TRBD2 agrees at 8 bases. The chain's CDR3 is CASSFAGGLYNEQFF. CDR3 DNA: TGTGCCAGCAGCTTCGCGGGAGGCCTCTACAATGAGCAGTTCTTC.